This record looks at one T cell receptor beta chain sequence and its context. What it recognizes is unknown. These data belong to a study of cytomegalovirus exposure and HLA in healthy donors. About the research overall: Genotyping showed roughly 77% of over 350 donors falling in the Caucasian-associated ancestry cluster.

The donors gave bone marrow, and they were healthy. The PCR was carried out with 60 Vbeta primers and 13 Jbeta primers. TCRdb's copy holds only in-frame clones and misses some; the assay was immunoSEQ multiplex PCR. The data show some 200,000 clones, approximately 88% seen once. Study-wide results and caveats: According to the study, 150 to 200 TCR beta chains were cytomegalovirus-associated.

Trimming removed 8 bases at V and 1 base at J, with 11 bases between. This CDR3 comprises 13 residues. The germline V gene has CDR1 MNHNY and CDR2 SVGAGI (reference sequence). The origin of this receptor is a woman in her fifties or sixties in good health and CMV-seropositive. The material sequenced was PBMCs. V and J are TRBV6-6 and TRBJ1-1; D is undetermined. The CDR3 coding sequence is TGTGCCAGCTTCACTACGGGGAACACTGAAGCTTTCTTT. Its translation is CASFTTGNTEAFF.